A single sample gave rise to the 3 T cell receptor beta chains below, sequenced in a study of blood T cell repertoires in COVID-19. The data were produced by immunoSEQ multiplex PCR, yet TCRdb's version contains in-frame clones alone and is incomplete. In the table there are about 83,000 clones, around 88% of which are singletons. Input material: peripheral blood. The receptors stem from a man aged 45 to 65 with active COVID-19.

This chain uses TRBV11-3 with TRBJ2-7; no definite D call. Germline CDR1 and CDR2: SGHNT and YENEEA. CDR3 length: 15 amino acids. Trimming shortened V by 0 bases and J by 0 bases, and 9 bases separated the two germline ends. The CDR3 region is CASSLDLGSSYEQYF. The CDR3 DNA is TGTGCCAGCAGCTTAGATCTGGGCAGCTCCTACGAGCAGTACTTC.

This chain joins TRBV9 and TRBJ1-1; unclear D gene. V shed 3 bases and J shed 8 bases, with 14 bases lying between them. The CDR3 extends over 13 amino acids. CDR1 is SGDLS and CDR2 is YYNGEE in the germline V gene. CDR3 DNA: TGTGCCAGCAGCGCCTCCGTTGGGAGAGAAGCTTTCTTT. Its protein is CASSASVGREAFF.

The chain recombines TRBV28 with TRBJ2-6; TRBD1 agrees at 7 bases. V was clipped by 2 bases and J by 0 bases; unmatched bases: 7. The CDR3 is 18 residues long. In germline, CDR1 is MDHEN, CDR2 SYDVKM. Here the CDR3 reads CASSLIRGWSSGANVLTF. The CDR3 nucleotides are TGTGCCAGCAGTTTAATCAGGGGGTGGAGCTCTGGGGCCAACGTCCTGACTTTC.